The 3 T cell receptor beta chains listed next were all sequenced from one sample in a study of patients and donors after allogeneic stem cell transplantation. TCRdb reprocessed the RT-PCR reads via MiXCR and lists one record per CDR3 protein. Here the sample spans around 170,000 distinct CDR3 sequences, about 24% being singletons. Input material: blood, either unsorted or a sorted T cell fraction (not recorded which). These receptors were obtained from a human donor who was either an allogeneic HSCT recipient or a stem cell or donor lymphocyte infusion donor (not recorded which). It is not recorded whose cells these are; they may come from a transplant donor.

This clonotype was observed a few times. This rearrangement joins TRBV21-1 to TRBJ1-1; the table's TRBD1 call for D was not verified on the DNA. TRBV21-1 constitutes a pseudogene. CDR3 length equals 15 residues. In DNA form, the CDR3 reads TGTGCCAGCAGCAAAGGTCAGGGAAGGAACACTGAAGCTTTCTTT. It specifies CASSKGQGRNTEAFF.

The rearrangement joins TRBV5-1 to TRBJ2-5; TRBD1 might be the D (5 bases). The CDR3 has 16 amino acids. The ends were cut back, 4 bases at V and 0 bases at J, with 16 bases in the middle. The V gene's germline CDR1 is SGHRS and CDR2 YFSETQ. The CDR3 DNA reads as TGCGCCAGCAGCCTTATCCCGACAGAGTACCAAGAGACCCAGTACTTC. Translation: CASSLIPTEYQETQYF. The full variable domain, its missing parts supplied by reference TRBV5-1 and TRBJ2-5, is KAGVTQTPRYLIKTRGQQVTLSCSPISGHRSVSWYQQTPGQGLQFLFEYFSETQRNKGNFPGRFSGRQFSNSRSEMNVSTLELGDSALYLCASSLIPTEYQETQYFGPGTRLLVL.

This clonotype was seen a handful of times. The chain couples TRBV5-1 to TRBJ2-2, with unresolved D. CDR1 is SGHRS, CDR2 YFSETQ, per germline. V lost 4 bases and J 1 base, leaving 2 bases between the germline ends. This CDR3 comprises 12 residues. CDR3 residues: CASSKNTGELFF. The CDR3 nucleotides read TGCGCCAGCAGCAAGAACACCGGGGAGCTGTTTTTT. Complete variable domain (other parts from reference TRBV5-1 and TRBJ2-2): KAGVTQTPRYLIKTRGQQVTLSCSPISGHRSVSWYQQTPGQGLQFLFEYFSETQRNKGNFPGRFSGRQFSNSRSEMNVSTLELGDSALYLCASSKNTGELFFGEGSRLTVL.